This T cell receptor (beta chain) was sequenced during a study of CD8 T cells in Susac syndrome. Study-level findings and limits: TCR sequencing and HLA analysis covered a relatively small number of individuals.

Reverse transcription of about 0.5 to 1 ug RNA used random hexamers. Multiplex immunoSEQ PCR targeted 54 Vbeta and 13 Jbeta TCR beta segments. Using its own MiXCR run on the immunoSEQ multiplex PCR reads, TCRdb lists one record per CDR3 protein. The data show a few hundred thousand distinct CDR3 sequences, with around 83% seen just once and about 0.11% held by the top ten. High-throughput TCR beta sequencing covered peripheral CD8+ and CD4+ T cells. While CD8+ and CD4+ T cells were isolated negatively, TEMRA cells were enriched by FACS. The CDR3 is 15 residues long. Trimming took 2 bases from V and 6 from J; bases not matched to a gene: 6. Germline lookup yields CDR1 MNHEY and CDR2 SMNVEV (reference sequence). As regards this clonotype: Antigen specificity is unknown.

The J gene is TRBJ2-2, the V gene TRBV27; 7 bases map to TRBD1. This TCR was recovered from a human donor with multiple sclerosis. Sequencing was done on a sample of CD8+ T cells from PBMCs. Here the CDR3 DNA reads TGTGCCAGCAGTTTACGAGACAGGGCCGCCGGGGAGCTGTTTTTT. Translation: CASSLRDRAAGELFF.